These 7 T cell receptor beta chains share one sample of origin, sequenced in a study of OX40 agonist ivuxolimab in advanced cancers. The receptor library was made with the immunoSEQ multiplex PCR assay. This is the immuneACCESS table as TCRdb keeps it, with only in-frame sequences that have V and J called. A part of the clones is gone; compared with another copy, unresolved V genes explain less than half, and the rest is unexplained. The sample contains tens of thousands of clones, just over 90% of them found a single time. Clones ranked in the top ten supply around 0.43% of the sample. The sequencing used CD4+ or CD8+ T cells sorted from blood, collected in a trial of the OX40 agonist ivuxolimab. These receptors originate from an adult with an advanced solid tumor such as melanoma, head and neck, liver or kidney cancer.

The V call is TRBV6-1, the J call TRBJ2-1, with a weak D call TRBD2 (6 bases). CDR1 is MNHNS, CDR2 SASEGT, per germline. The CDR3 has 16 residues. Trimming shortened V by 4 bases and J by 7 bases, and 20 bases separated the two germline ends. The CDR3 loop is CASSAYRPSAWNEQFF. The CDR3 coding sequence is TGTGCCAGCAGTGCATACCGGCCTAGCGCTTGGAATGAGCAGTTCTTC.

The chain carries TRBV5-1 and TRBJ2-3, with a possible D match to TRBD1 (5 bases). The CDR3 totals 14 residues. V was clipped by 6 bases and J by 1 base, with 12 bases between them. CDR1 and CDR2 (germline): SGHRS, YFSETQ. The CDR3 bases are TGCGCCAGCATGCAGGGTATGGGCACAGATACGCAGTATTTT. This sequence encodes CASMQGMGTDTQYF.

The chain is built from TRBV6-1 and TRBJ1-2; the match to TRBD1 covers 7 bases. Germline CDR1 is MNHNS and CDR2 is SASEGT. The CDR3 extends over 14 amino acids. Trimming took 6 bases from V and 0 from J; bases not matched to a gene: 4. The CDR3 loop reads CASRKQGTNYGYTF. Written as DNA, the CDR3 is TGTGCCAGCAGAAAACAGGGGACTAACTATGGCTACACCTTC.

The table lists this clone with a few counts. V and J are TRBV28 and TRBJ1-2; TRBD1 is a possible D gene (5 bases). Trimming pared 6 bases from V and 4 bases from J, leaving 9 bases between. Germline V CDR1 and CDR2: MDHEN, SYDVKM. This CDR3 contains 12 residues. DNA for the CDR3: TGTGCCAGCAGAGAGGGGAGCTATGGCTACACCTTC. Protein: CASREGSYGYTF.

A word on this clone: The sample carries other DNA sequences with the same CDR3. The V gene is TRBV11-2, the J gene TRBJ2-2; D is perhaps TRBD2 (6 bases). V was shortened by 5 bases and J by 5 bases, with 9 bases between the two germline ends. Germline lookup yields CDR1 SGHAT and CDR2 FQNNGV. The CDR3 has 13 residues. The CDR3 DNA is TGTGCCAGCAGCCTCGGGGGAACCGGGGAGCTGTTTTTT. Its translation is CASSLGGTGELFF.

The chain recombines TRBV7-9 with TRBJ2-1, with a possible D match to TRBD2 (6 bases). This CDR3 spans 15 amino acids. Germline V gene sequence: CDR1 SEHNR, CDR2 FQNEAQ (reference sequence). Deletions cut 5 bases from V and 5 bases from J, with 16 bases between. CDR3 amino acids: CASSPRGTQDNEQFF. Written as DNA, the CDR3 is TGTGCCAGCAGCCCCCGAGGGACTCAAGACAATGAGCAGTTCTTC.

Written as DNA, the CDR3 is TGTGCCAGCACCTTCACTGGCACCCAGTACTTC. Translating gives CASTFTGTQYF. This rearrangement joins TRBV7-8 to TRBJ2-5, with D unclear. Germline V gives CDR1 SGHVS, CDR2 FQNEAQ. CDR3 length: 11 residues. The V end was cut by 7 bases, the J end by 8 bases, with 11 bases between. Based on the CDR3 plus reference TRBV7-8 and TRBJ2-5, the full variable domain is GAGVSQSPRYKVAKRGQDVALRCDPISGHVSLFWYQQALGQGPEFLTYFQNEAQLDKSGLPSDRFFAERPEGSVSTLKIQRTQQEDSAVYLCASTFTGTQYFGPGTRLLVL.